The 27 T cell receptor beta chains in this list originate from one sample, sequenced in a study of breast tumors, draining lymph nodes, adjacent tissues. Samples came from axillary lymph nodes draining the breast cancer. TCRdb independently ran MiXCR on the multiplex PCR reads; one entry per CDR3 protein. Of 70,000 to 95,000 distinct CDR3 sequences in the sample, about 21% are singletons; the top ten hold over 2%. Input material: axillary lymph node tissue. These receptors originate from a female donor with breast cancer. Some clones in this sample may be carry-over from other donors' samples.

This clonotype showed up many times. The gene calls are TRBV6-2 or TRBV6-3 and TRBJ2-1, with 11 bases identical to TRBD1. J lost 7 bases, V lost 6 bases, and 5 bases had no gene match. The CDR3 has 14 residues. Germline CDR1 and CDR2: MNHEY and SVGEGT. The DNA for the CDR3 is TGTGCCAGCAGCAAGGGGGACAGGGGGAATGAGCAGTTCTTC. Translated, it gives CASSKGDRGNEQFF.

This clonotype was recorded a few times. V gene TRBV6-1 combines with J gene TRBJ1-5, with D perhaps matching TRBD1 (5 bases). Germline V gene data show CDR1 as MNHNS and CDR2 as SASEGT. V shed 3 bases and J shed 7 bases, with 16 bases lying between them. The CDR3 has 15 amino acids. This chain's CDR3 is CASSDSLPGRQPQHF. The CDR3 coding sequence is TGTGCCAGCAGTGATTCCCTTCCAGGGAGGCAGCCCCAGCATTTT.

Ten or more counts support this clonotype. The chain uses TRBV6-1 and TRBJ1-4; unclear D gene. Trimming took off 7 bases at V and 0 bases at J, with 3 bases between the two ends. CDR1 and CDR2 from the germline V gene are MNHNS and SASEGT. The CDR3 consists of 12 residues. The DNA of the CDR3 is TGTGCCAGCACTACAACTAATGAAAAACTGTTTTTT. This encodes CASTTTNEKLFF.

This clonotype was seen only a few times. This clone may be a read error of a much larger clone one base away. This sequence joins TRBV10-3 and TRBJ2-7; 11 bases are a match to TRBD2. J lost 6 bases, V lost 6 bases, and 7 bases had no gene match. The germline gives CDR1 ENHRY, CDR2 SYGVKD. The CDR3 is 14 amino acids. The CDR3 DNA reads as TGTGCCATCAGCCCTAGCGGGAGGAGCTGCGAGCAGTACTTC. As protein: CAISPSGRSCEQYF.

About this clonotype itself: This may be a read error: a much more frequent sequence differs by one nucleotide. For the CDR3, the DNA is TGTGCCAGCAAGACTAGCGGGAGTTCCGCCGGGGAGCTGTTTTTT. This translates into CASKTSGSSAGELFF. This chain links TRBV6-4 with TRBJ2-2, with 12 positions matching TRBD2. The CDR3 length is 15 residues. The germline V gene has CDR1 MRHNA and CDR2 SNTAGT. V lost 7 bases, J lost 6 bases, and 6 bases stayed unmatched.

This clonotype was recorded many times. The genes are TRBV5-1 and TRBJ2-1; tentatively, D is TRBD2 (6 bases). With 7 bases removed from V and 0 bases from J, the gap between germline ends came to 11 bases. The CDR3 totals 14 residues. The germline V gene has CDR1 SGHRS and CDR2 YFSETQ. CDR3 region: CASQDGSSYNEQFF. CDR3 DNA: TGCGCCAGCCAAGACGGGAGCTCCTACAATGAGCAGTTCTTC.

This clonotype was observed a few times. With a much larger clone just one base away, this may be a read error. The DNA of the CDR3 is TGCGGTCCCCAAAGCCGGTCAGCAGGGCACGAGCAGTACTTC. It translates to CGPQSRSAGHEQYF. This chain connects TRBV20-1 to TRBJ2-7; possible D gene TRBD1, 5 bases. Germline V gene lookup returns CDR1 DFQATT and CDR2 SNEGSKA (reference sequence). This CDR3 comprises 14 residues.

This clonotype was counted at least ten times. The V and J genes are TRBV7-6 and TRBJ2-5; 11 bases match TRBD1. From germline, CDR1 is SGHVS and CDR2 FNYEAQ. Germline trimming cut 2 bases from V and 5 bases from J; bases unmatched to any gene: 7. The CDR3 consists of 16 residues. For the CDR3, the DNA is TGTGCCAGCAGCTTAAGGACAGGGGGCGATCGGGAGACCCAGTACTTC. Translation: CASSLRTGGDRETQYF. Filled out from reference TRBV7-6 and TRBJ2-5, the complete variable domain reads GAGVSQSPRYKVTKRGQDVALRCDPISGHVSLYWYRQALGQGPEFLTYFNYEAQQDKSGLPNDRFSAERPEGSISTLTIQRTEQRDSAMYRCASSLRTGGDRETQYFGPGTRLLVL.

This clonotype was picked up a small number of times. The rearrangement links TRBV30 to TRBJ1-2; possible D gene TRBD1, 5 bases. V shed 0 bases and J shed 6 bases, with 14 bases lying between them. Germline V gene lookup returns CDR1 GTSNPN and CDR2 SVGIG (reference sequence). This CDR3 has 14 amino acids. CDR3 nucleotides: TGTGCCTGGAGTGTACTGGCAGGGAAGGATGGCTACACCTTC. Amino acids: CAWSVLAGKDGYTF.

This clonotype was detected ten times or more. V and J are TRBV20-1 and TRBJ2-5, with 11 bases that match TRBD2. The ends lost 0 bases at V and 4 bases at J; junction bases unmatched: 10. There are 17 residues in the CDR3. Germline loops: CDR1 DFQATT, CDR2 SNEGSKA (reference sequence). In DNA form, the CDR3 reads TGCAGTGCTAGAGATGGGGGGCTAGCGGGAGGTGCAGAGACCCAGTACTTC. Translation gives CSARDGGLAGGAETQYF.

This clonotype appeared many times. V gene TRBV20-1 combines with J gene TRBJ2-7; TRBD1 agrees at 7 bases. CDR1 is DFQATT, CDR2 SNEGSKA, per germline (reference sequence). Losses at the gene ends were 3 bases for V and 1 base for J; bases not matched to a gene: 9. CDR3 length equals 15 residues. The CDR3 loop reads CSASRAGGESYEQYF. Here the CDR3 DNA reads TGCAGTGCTAGTCGCGCAGGGGGTGAATCCTACGAGCAGTACTTC.

This clonotype was seen many times. The CDR3 is CASSLQLQETQYF. CDR3 nucleotide sequence: TGTGCCAGCAGCTTGCAGCTCCAAGAGACCCAGTACTTC. J is TRBJ2-5 and V is TRBV5-8; D unresolved. The CDR3 is 13 residues long. CDR1 SGHTS and CDR2 YDEGEE come from the germline V gene. The V end lost 1 base, the J end lost 1 base, and 5 bases lay between the germline ends. The full variable domain, in which reference TRBV5-8 and TRBJ2-5 provide the parts outside the CDR3, is EAGVTQSPTHLIKTRGQQATLRCSPISGHTSVYWYQQALGLGLQFLLWYDEGEERNRGNFPPRFSGRQFPNYSSELNVNALELEDSALYLCASSLQLQETQYFGPGTRLLVL.

With regard to this clonotype: As the CDR3 is not closed by the conserved phenylalanine or tryptophan, this likely results from a read error. The V call is TRBV2, the J call TRBJ2-1; D remains unclear. The CDR3 loop spans 10 amino acids. The germline CDR1 and CDR2 sequences are SNHLY and FYNNEI. The V gene lost 4 bases and the J gene lost 10 bases, with 5 bases spanning the gap. The CDR3 loop is CASSAGEQFS. The DNA of the CDR3 is TGTGCCAGCAGTGCCGGGGAGCAGTTCTCC.

Ten or more counts support this clonotype. This chain connects TRBV6-1 to TRBJ2-1; D perhaps matches TRBD2 (6 bases). The CDR3 covers 14 residues. With 7 bases removed from V and 1 base from J, the gap between germline ends came to 11 bases. CDR1 is MNHNS, CDR2 SASEGT, per germline. The DNA of the CDR3 is TGTGCCAGCATCAGAGGGACTTCCTACAATGAGCAGTTCTTC. This codes for CASIRGTSYNEQFF.

This clonotype was counted many times. The chain uses TRBV20-1 and TRBJ2-7; D call uncertain. This CDR3 is 11 amino acids long. The ends were cut back, 0 bases at V and 6 bases at J, with 6 bases in the middle. Germline lookup yields CDR1 DFQATT and CDR2 SNEGSKA (reference sequence). CDR3 nucleotide sequence: TGCAGTGCTAGAGAAGTTTCCGAGCAGTACTTC. This gives the protein CSAREVSEQYF.

This clonotype occurred many times. This chain joins TRBV7-9 and TRBJ2-7; 10 bases match TRBD1. This CDR3 is 17 amino acids long. Trimming took 5 bases from V and 4 from J; bases not matched to a gene: 14. Germline CDR1 is SEHNR and CDR2 is FQNEAQ (reference sequence). CDR3 in amino acids: CASSPGTGARGLYEQYF. The CDR3 region has the DNA TGTGCCAGCAGCCCCGGGACAGGGGCCAGGGGGCTTTACGAGCAGTACTTC.

This clonotype was recorded at least ten times. V gene TRBV6-2 or TRBV6-3 combines with J gene TRBJ2-7, with D perhaps given as TRBD1 or TRBD2 (5 bases each). With 0 bases removed from V and 4 bases from J, the gap between germline ends came to 19 bases. This CDR3 contains 17 residues. Germline-derived CDR1 and CDR2 are MNHEY and SVGEGT. The CDR3 spells CASSYSTGGQGYYEQYF. CDR3 DNA: TGTGCCAGCAGTTACTCGACGGGCGGGCAGGGTTATTACGAGCAGTACTTC.

A remark on this clonotype: A read error is possible here, since a much larger clone lies one base away. The chain links TRBV6-2 or TRBV6-3 to TRBJ2-3, with 7 bases identical to TRBD1. The J segment lost 1 base and the V segment lost 6 bases, leaving 7 bases of the junction unmatched. CDR1 is MNHEY, CDR2 SVGEGT, per germline. CDR3 length: 15 amino acids. The CDR3 DNA reads TGTGCCAGCAGCGTGACAGGGTCCGGCACAGATACGCAGTATTTT. This codes for CASSVTGSGTDTQYF.

V usage is TRBV3-1 and J usage is TRBJ2-7; D is ambiguous. CDR1 LGHDT and CDR2 YNNKEL come from the germline V gene (reference sequence). V was pared by 4 bases and J by 0 bases, with 4 bases between. CDR3 size: 12 residues. This CDR3 reads CASSLLSYEQYF. The CDR3 coding sequence is TGTGCCAGCAGCCTACTCTCCTACGAGCAGTACTTC.

The sample holds many counts of this clonotype. The gene calls are TRBV4-2 and TRBJ2-7; 11 bases match TRBD1. Unmatched junction bases numbered 8, after V lost 0 bases and J lost 7 bases. This CDR3 is built from 16 residues. Germline values: CDR1 LGHNA, CDR2 YNFKEQ. CDR3 sequence reads: CASSQERSDRGREQYF. The CDR3, as DNA: TGTGCCAGCAGCCAAGAGCGGTCGGACAGGGGGCGAGAGCAGTACTTC.

This clonotype has at least ten counts. The J gene is TRBJ2-3, the V gene TRBV20-1, with TRBD2 matching over 12 bases. V was clipped by 3 bases and J by 8 bases; unmatched bases: 6. This CDR3 is built from 14 residues. Germline assignment: CDR1 DFQATT and CDR2 SNEGSKA (reference sequence). The CDR3 loop reads CSARPSGRGGTQYF. The CDR3 nucleotides read TGCAGTGCTAGGCCTAGCGGGAGGGGTGGTACGCAGTATTTT.

This clonotype has at least ten counts. The V gene is TRBV2, the J gene TRBJ1-2; 9 bases map to TRBD1. This CDR3 has 13 residues. Looked up from germline, CDR1 is SNHLY and CDR2 is FYNNEI. The junction had 4 bases not matched to a gene; V was cut back by 8 bases and J by 3 bases. CDR3 sequence: CASVTGGHYGYTF. In nucleotides, the CDR3 is TGTGCCAGCGTCACAGGGGGCCACTATGGCTACACCTTC.

This clonotype was counted many times. V is TRBV19 and J is TRBJ2-3, with 11 bases aligning to TRBD1. Germline V gene sequence: CDR1 LNHDA, CDR2 SQIVND (reference sequence). CDR3 length: 14 amino acids. The J segment lost 4 bases and the V segment lost 6 bases, leaving 3 bases of the junction unmatched. The CDR3 DNA is TGTGCCAGTAGGGACAGGGGGCGCGCAGATACGCAGTATTTT. Amino acid sequence: CASRDRGRADTQYF.

In regard to this clonotype: The CDR3 carries no conserved terminal phenylalanine or tryptophan, so it likely arises from a read error. The genes are TRBV11-1 and TRBJ1-2; D is unresolved. From germline, CDR1 is SGHAT and CDR2 FQDESV (reference sequence). This CDR3 contains 13 residues. Trimming removed 5 bases at V and 2 bases at J, with 9 bases between. The DNA of the CDR3 is TGTGCCAGCAGCCTGACGAAGAACTATGGCTACACCTCC. Residues: CASSLTKNYGYTS.

For this clonotype: It is likely a read error, because the conserved phenylalanine at the end of the CDR3 is missing. The chain is built from TRBV19 and TRBJ2-2; the match to TRBD1 covers 7 bases. CDR3 length equals 15 residues. Germline loops: CDR1 LNHDA, CDR2 SQIVND (reference sequence). CDR3 in amino acids: CASSILRGNTGELFS. The CDR3 DNA sequence: TGTGCCAGTAGTATCCTCAGGGGGAACACTGGGGAGCTGTTTTCT.

Note on this clonotype: One base away lies a much larger clone, so this may be a sequencing read error. The chain is built from TRBV7-2 and TRBJ1-4; D is unclear. Germline V gives CDR1 SGHTA, CDR2 FQGNSA. This CDR3 comprises 13 residues. This CDR3 is CASSPGVNERLFF. DNA of the CDR3: TGTGCCAGCAGCCCGGGAGTTAATGAAAGACTGTTTTTT.

This clonotype came up many times. The rearrangement joins TRBV20-1 to TRBJ2-7, with a possible D match to TRBD2 (5 bases). The CDR3 spans 14 residues. CDR1 is DFQATT, CDR2 SNEGSKA, per germline (reference sequence). The germline V and J ends were trimmed by 3 bases and 2 bases, with 14 bases remaining between them. Written as DNA, the CDR3 is TGCAGTGCTAGGGTAAGCGGTTCTACCTACGAGCAGTACTTC. It specifies CSARVSGSTYEQYF.